This entry describes one TCR beta chain. This receptor's antigen is unknown. Base-call qualities are not available, and no considerably larger clone is one nucleotide away. Libraries of naive CD8 T cells were built from anywhere between roughly 20,000 and 1,100,000 sorted cells, with 10%, 30% or 50% of the purified RNA used. Naive CD8 T cells were FACS-sorted as CD8+CD4-CCR7+CD45RA+ on a BD FACSAria II into RLT Plus buffer. To test detection sensitivity, Jurkat RNA equivalent to more than 8 TCR copies was spiked into samples of roughly 18,000-1,000,000 naive CD8 T cells. CD8 T cells were enriched using RosetteSep CD8+ T Cell Enrichment Cocktail and Ficoll-Paque, and the enriched cells then underwent ACK red cell lysis. The entry originates in a study of molecular identifiers for immune sequencing clone quantification (dated 2018 in TCRdb). Regarding the complete study: For a replicate experiment, the RNA from either 20,000 or 100,000 naive CD8 T cells was divided into five aliquots, and four of those aliquots went on to sequencing. CD8 T cells were used in a methods study to benchmark molecular-identifier clustering-based TCR repertoire sequencing (MIDCIRS) and TCR RNA copy counting.

From the cysteine through the phenylalanine, the CDR3 covers 15 amino acids. The read is trimmed to its CDR3 DNA, 45 bases read in frame from base 1. The CDR1 and CDR2 encoded by the germline V gene (reference sequence) are DFQATT and SNEGSKA. The V end loses 0 bases and the J end loses 7 bases, and a stretch of 19 bases separates them. The research as a whole found: When barcode sub-clustering was omitted, TCR diversity was inflated by chimeric consensus sequences, with chimeras reaching as high as 47%. Clones above 20 RNA copies held over 99% of molecules in CMV-specific effector cells but under 1% in naive cells. Spiked-in Jurkat TCR RNA (roughly 10 copies' worth), which is not part of the donor repertoire, was contained in the naive libraries. Modeling indicated approximately 3.1 TCR RNA copies recovered per cell, compared with around 10 by digital PCR, which implies a capture efficiency of about 31%. Highly expanded clone sizes could be underestimated if identical TCR molecules share a barcode. Spiked-in Jurkat TCR RNA equal to a single cell's worth was reported to be detectable even within 1,200,000 naive CD8 T cells.

To prepare the library, PCR was applied. TCRdb names NextSeq 500 as the instrument used. Bulk TCR libraries were generated as previously described, with the TCR primers listed in Table S5 used. The Qiagen AllPrep DNA/RNA kit was used to purify total RNA. Reads from multiple sequencing runs of the same library were pooled before analysis. In the original analysis: Only reads with exact TCR constant sequence were kept, trimmed to 150 nt, and grouped by their 12-nt molecular barcodes. Reads inside each barcode group were sub-clustered using a 15% Levenshtein threshold, and a quality-weighted consensus sequence was constructed for each RNA molecule. Non-functional sequences were filtered out, along with any lower-count sequence sitting one edit away from another sequence. Barcode sub-clusters with fewer than 20% of the maximum read count were removed, based on fitting two negative binomial distributions. TCRdb redid the processing of the public reads, applying fastp at Q25 and MiXCR, and retained in-frame beta chains. Rows are unified per CDR3 protein, each entry keeping the most common DNA and genes. TCRdb, not the original authors, processed these V and J calls. This sample holds some 590,000 distinct CDR3 sequences; roughly 25% were observed only once. About 0.84% of the sample is taken by the ten largest.

The TCR was taken from a human donor in good health. Some libraries in this study had Jurkat cell RNA spiked in. Material: naive CD8+ T cells from blood, with Jurkat cell RNA spiked in. The sample's cell subset or site label, in plain terms: FACS-sorted CD8+CD4-CCR7+CD45RA+ naive T cells. The V gene is TRBV20-1 and the J gene is TRBJ2-7, with TRBD2 as a weak D call on 6 bases. The base sequence is TGCAGTGCTAGAGATCCCGTAAGGAGGGCGGGAGAGCAGTACTTC. It specifies CSARDPVRRAGEQYF.